The 16 T cell receptor beta chains presented below share a single source sample, sequenced in a study of blood T cell repertoires in COVID-19. Repertoires were generated with immunoSEQ multiplex PCR, while TCRdb's copy carries only in-frame clones and drops some. The data contain some 240,000 clones, around 80% of them singletons. Sequencing input: peripheral blood. The receptors were gathered from a woman in her 70s with acute or convalescent COVID-19.

The V call is TRBV5-5, the J call TRBJ1-1; D remains ambiguous. CDR1 SGHKS and CDR2 YYEKEE come from the germline V gene (reference sequence). Trimming removed 7 bases from V and 5 bases from J, with 18 bases in between. The CDR3 covers 14 residues. CDR3 residues: CASGPGSTVTEAFF. CDR3 DNA sequence: TGTGCCAGCGGGCCGGGATCTACTGTTACTGAAGCTTTCTTT.

The rearrangement uses TRBV2 and TRBJ2-3, with D maybe TRBD2 (5 bases). Deletions cut 2 bases from V and 8 bases from J, with 14 bases between. CDR1 and CDR2 (germline): SNHLY, FYNNEI. This CDR3 region has 14 residues. CDR3 loop: CASSELTAEVTQYF. CDR3 DNA sequence: TGTGCCAGCAGTGAACTTACGGCGGAGGTTACGCAGTATTTT.

The chain is built from TRBV4-1 and TRBJ1-4; D is unresolved. V was clipped by 0 bases and J by 8 bases, with 16 bases between them. The CDR3 has 16 amino acids. Germline V gives CDR1 MGHRA, CDR2 YSYEKL. DNA of the CDR3: TGCGCCAGCAGCCAAGATCTAGGTACGGCACGAGAAAAACTGTTTTTT. Translation gives CASSQDLGTAREKLFF.

This chain joins TRBV7-9 and TRBJ1-1; tentative D call: TRBD1 (6 bases). The CDR3 is 13 amino acids. V gave up 6 bases and J gave up 1 base, with 9 bases separating them. Germline values: CDR1 SEHNR, CDR2 FQNEAQ (reference sequence). The CDR3 region has the DNA TGTGCCAGCAGGTGGACAGAGAACACTGAAGCTTTCTTT. This gives the protein CASRWTENTEAFF.

This chain connects TRBV6-6 to TRBJ1-1; D unclear. Germline V gives CDR1 MNHNY, CDR2 SVGAGI (reference sequence). V was shortened by 3 bases and J by 4 bases, with 12 bases between the two germline ends. The CDR3 totals 14 residues. Here the CDR3 DNA reads TGTGCCAGCAGTTATAGGAGGGAGGGCACTGAAGCTTTCTTT. It is translated as CASSYRREGTEAFF.

This rearrangement joins TRBV19 to TRBJ2-1, with 7 bases that match TRBD2. The J segment lost 5 bases and the V segment lost 2 bases, leaving 6 bases of the junction unmatched. The CDR3 has 15 residues. From germline, CDR1 is LNHDA and CDR2 SQIVND (reference sequence). Written as DNA, the CDR3 is TGTGCCAGTAGTATATCAGCGGGGAACAACAATGAGCAGTTCTTC. It translates to CASSISAGNNNEQFF.

The CDR3 sequence: CASSLTPAVQPQHF. The CDR3 DNA is TGCGCCAGCAGCTTAACCCCTGCGGTTCAGCCCCAGCATTTT. The rearrangement links TRBV5-1 to TRBJ1-5; D unresolved. The V gene lost 2 bases and the J gene lost 6 bases, with 12 bases spanning the gap. The length of the CDR3 is 14 residues. Germline lookup yields CDR1 SGHRS and CDR2 YFSETQ.

The V and J genes are TRBV11-2 and TRBJ2-3; 7 bases align to TRBD2. Unmatched junction bases numbered 11, after V lost 5 bases and J lost 3 bases. The germline V gene encodes CDR1 SGHAT and CDR2 FQNNGV. This CDR3 is 16 amino acids long. The DNA for the CDR3 is TGTGCCAGCAGCACCCCAACTAGGGGAGGGACAGATACGCAGTATTTT. Protein: CASSTPTRGGTDTQYF.

This clone was counted once. The chain has TRBV9 and TRBJ2-5, with 7 bases that match TRBD2. After removal of 0 bases from V and 6 bases from J, the junction contained 5 bases not matched to a gene. Per the germline V gene, CDR1 is SGDLS and CDR2 is YYNGEE. The CDR3 spans 14 residues. CDR3 in DNA: TGTGCCAGCAGCGTAGGGGCGGGGGTACAGACCCAGTACTTC. This translates into CASSVGAGVQTQYF.

The chain has TRBV5-6 and TRBJ2-5; 10 bases match TRBD2. V gave up 0 bases and J gave up 5 bases; unmatched junction bases: 4. This CDR3 contains 15 residues. CDR1 and CDR2 (germline): SGHDT, YYEEEE. The CDR3 here is CASSLGTSGWETQYF. DNA for the CDR3: TGTGCCAGCAGCTTGGGGACTAGCGGTTGGGAGACCCAGTACTTC.

This clone was detected once. This sequence joins TRBV19 and TRBJ1-4; D may be TRBD1 (5 bases). The V and J ends lost 0 bases and 8 bases respectively, with 10 bases between them. CDR1 is LNHDA, CDR2 SQIVND, per germline (reference sequence). The length of the CDR3 is 14 residues. CDR3: CASSIDRSGEKLFF. CDR3 bases: TGTGCCAGTAGTATAGATCGATCAGGGGAAAAACTGTTTTTT.

The V call is TRBV10-3, the J call TRBJ2-1; a weak D match, TRBD2 (7 bases). Per the germline V gene, CDR1 is ENHRY and CDR2 is SYGVKD. The CDR3 has 13 residues. V dropped 8 bases and J dropped 10 bases, with 18 bases sitting between them. DNA of the CDR3: TGTGCCATCCAGGTGGGGGGGGCGGTCGAGCAGTTCTTC. Protein: CAIQVGGAVEQFF.

The rearrangement links TRBV5-1 to TRBJ2-1, with D perhaps matching TRBD2 (7 bases). Germline V CDR1 and CDR2: SGHRS, YFSETQ. The CDR3 is made up of 15 amino acids. V lost 5 bases, J lost 0 bases, and 12 bases lay in between. The CDR3 spells CASSLRGASYNEQFF. The CDR3 region has the DNA TGCGCCAGCAGTCTCCGGGGGGCCTCCTACAATGAGCAGTTCTTC.

This rearrangement joins TRBV18 to TRBJ1-5; TRBD1 aligns across 9 bases. Germline CDR1 is KGHSH and CDR2 is LQKENI. Trimming cost V 3 bases and J 8 bases; bases outside gene matches: 11. The CDR3 loop spans 16 amino acids. The CDR3 DNA follows: TGTGCCAGCTCACCGGGAGGGACAGGGCCCATCAAGCCCCAGCATTTT. Translation gives CASSPGGTGPIKPQHF. Variable domain in full (rest from reference TRBV18 and TRBJ1-5): NAGVMQNPRHLVRRRGQEARLRCSPMKGHSHVYWYRQLPEEGLKFMVYLQKENIIDESGMPKERFSAEFPKEGPSILRIQQVVRGDSAAYFCASSPGGTGPIKPQHFGDGTRLSIL.

This clone was counted a single time. The chain carries TRBV7-2 and TRBJ2-7; possibly TRBD1 for D (5 bases). V was pared by 4 bases and J by 3 bases, with 10 bases between. Germline loops: CDR1 SGHTA, CDR2 FQGNSA. The CDR3 spans 13 residues. In DNA form, the CDR3 reads TGTGCCAGCAGCTATGAAAGGGGCTACGAGCAGTACTTC. Translated: CASSYERGYEQYF.

The V call is TRBV3-1 (or the pseudogene TRBV3-2), the J call TRBJ2-1; TRBD1 aligns across 10 bases. V trimming: 0 bases; J trimming: 7 bases; junction bases outside the gene matches: 6. The V gene's germline CDR1 is LGHDT and CDR2 YNNKEL (reference sequence). The CDR3 is made up of 16 amino acids. The CDR3, as DNA: TGTGCCAGCAGCCAAGATGTGGGACAGGGGCTTAATGAGCAGTTCTTC. Translated, it gives CASSQDVGQGLNEQFF.